This T cell receptor (beta chain) was sequenced during a study of T cell repertoires in cytomegalovirus infection (dated by TCRdb to the late 2010s). About the investigation overall: The HLA type of each donor mattered for the analysis, because public TCR beta signatures pointed to carriage of CMV infection along with the matching HLA type. What the authors observed across the whole study: In both this cohort and an independent cohort of some 350 donors, the cumulative frequency of public TCR beta family members distinguished carriers of CMV infection plus the relevant HLA type. The ex vivo response was dominated by HLA-C-restricted CMV-specific TCR beta clonotypes, which also provided the single most frequent clonotype in two of eight donors.

This clonotype was found a few times. Its antigen remains unidentified. No per-base quality is available; no much larger clone lies one base away. Counted from cysteine to phenylalanine, this CDR3 has 12 amino acids. CDR3 DNA only is kept here, 36 bases in frame from base 1. Looking up the germline V gene yields CDR1 SQVTM and CDR2 ANQGSEA. Here V drops 1 base and J drops 10 bases, and the junction holds 4 bases not matched to any gene. Sequencing took place on an Illumina HiSeq 1500. TCRdb trimmed public reads at Q25 via fastp, called clones via MiXCR and kept in-frame beta chains. CDR3 protein duplicates are merged, each entry listing the most common genes and DNA. The sample contains 450,000 to 650,000 distinct CDR3 sequences, more than 25% of them found a single time. Roughly an eighth of the sample lies in the top ten.

The source is a human donor in good health (CMV status not recorded). Some clones in this sample may be carry-over from other donors' samples. Source material: PBMCs. The rearrangement combines TRBV29-1 with TRBJ2-1; TRBD2 lines up with 7 middle nucleotides. In nucleotides, the sequence is TGCAGCGTTGAAGTTTGGGGGGGGGAGCAGTTCTTC. This sequence encodes CSVEVWGGEQFF.